The TCR beta chain under discussion was sequenced for a study of OX40 agonist ivuxolimab in advanced cancers. This clone was counted a single time. CDR1 and CDR2 (germline): SEHNR, FQNEAQ (reference sequence). Unmatched junction bases numbered 16, after V lost 4 bases and J lost 4 bases. The CDR3 is 18 amino acids. Profiling relied on immunoSEQ multiplex PCR, and the TCRdb table lists in-frame clones only, not all of them. Here the sample spans some 68,000 clones, 80% to 90% being singletons. Autoimmune disease history or systemic immunosuppression disqualified patients. The sample consisted of CD4+ or CD8+ T cells sorted from blood, taken in a trial of the OX40 agonist ivuxolimab. The receptor's source is an adult with an advanced solid tumor such as melanoma, head and neck, liver or kidney cancer. V and J are TRBV7-9 and TRBJ2-3, with 8 bases fitting TRBD1. This CDR3 reads CASSSNPPWTGRPDTQYF. The CDR3 DNA reads TGTGCCAGCAGCTCGAACCCGCCTTGGACAGGGCGGCCAGATACGCAGTATTTT.